The rows below give T cell receptor beta chains drawn from one sample of a study of cytomegalovirus exposure and HLA in healthy donors. The protocol was immunoSEQ multiplex PCR, while the TCRdb copy is restricted to in-frame clones and leaves out a portion. The sample contains 70,000 or so clones, approximately 95% of which appear only once. Sequencing was carried out using PBMCs. The receptor set was obtained from a man younger than 35 in good health and CMV-seropositive. CDR3s include the opening cysteine and the closing phenylalanine or tryptophan. D genes are given only for firm matches. Rows may omit the clone size; those that give it use once, few, many or a size class.

cdr3_aa cdr3_nt j_call d_call v_call clone_size
CASSSGTGDQETQYF TGTGCCAGCAGCTCCGGGACGGGGGACCAAGAGACCCAGTACTTC TRBJ2-5 . TRBV11-1 .
CASSATSSGANVLTF TGTGCCAGCAGCGCAACTAGCTCTGGGGCCAACGTCCTGACTTTC TRBJ2-6 . TRBV13 .
CASRDRSDTEAFF TGCGCCAGCCGGGACAGGAGTGACACTGAAGCTTTCTTT TRBJ1-1 TRBD1 TRBV5-1 .
CASSLAGDTPVDYGYTF TGTGCCAGCAGTTTAGCAGGGGATACACCCGTTGACTATGGCTACACCTTC TRBJ1-2 . TRBV28 .
CASSQELSSLHYEQYF TGCGCCAGCAGCCAAGAACTTTCTAGCCTACATTACGAGCAGTACTTC TRBJ2-7 . TRBV4-1 .
CASSLLRDEQYF TGCGCCAGCAGCTTGTTGAGGGACGAGCAGTACTTC TRBJ2-7 . TRBV5-1 once
CAIRGGIDQPQHF TGTGCCATCCGGGGGGGGATCGATCAGCCCCAGCATTTT TRBJ1-5 . TRBV10-3 .
CAINDPLFRGSRTGELFF TGTGCCATCAATGACCCCCTTTTTCGAGGGAGTAGAACCGGGGAGCTGTTTTTT TRBJ2-2 . TRBV10-3 .
CASSSGRTTDTQYF TGTGCCAGCAGTAGCGGGAGAACCACAGATACGCAGTATTTT TRBJ2-3 TRBD2 TRBV6-1 few
CAWTPATGAPETQYF TGTGCCTGGACCCCTGCGACAGGGGCCCCCGAGACCCAGTACTTC TRBJ2-5 TRBD1 TRBV30 .
CASSQEPGQEHGELFF TGCGCCAGCAGCCAAGAACCGGGACAGGAGCACGGGGAGCTGTTTTTT TRBJ2-2 TRBD1 TRBV4-1 .
CASFAAPTQGYTF TGTGCCAGCTTTGCGGCCCCAACCCAGGGCTACACCTTC TRBJ1-2 . TRBV18 .
CASSSGSNRYNEQFF TGTGCCAGCAGTAGCGGGAGTAATAGATACAATGAGCAGTTCTTC TRBJ2-1 TRBD2 TRBV11-2 .
CASSLSTAGVSNTEAFF TGTGCCAGCAGTTTATCCACTGCGGGGGTTTCTAACACTGAAGCTTTCTTT TRBJ1-1 . TRBV28 .
CASSSGDGRDTQYF TGTGCCAGCAGTTCAGGGGACGGAAGAGATACGCAGTATTTT TRBJ2-3 . TRBV28 once
CASIPGGGFGTDTQYF TGCGCCAGCATCCCTGGGGGAGGGTTCGGCACAGATACGCAGTATTTT TRBJ2-3 TRBD2 TRBV5-1 .
CASSSGRNQETQYF TGTGCCAGCAGTTCCGGCAGGAACCAAGAGACCCAGTACTTC TRBJ2-5 . TRBV6-5 .
CASTHAANEQFF TGTGCCAGCACCCACGCGGCCAATGAGCAGTTCTTC TRBJ2-1 . TRBV13 .
CAWSPDTGGTEAFF TGTGCCTGGAGTCCCGACACGGGGGGGACTGAAGCTTTCTTT TRBJ1-1 . TRBV30 .
CASSDRGSTDTQYF TGTGCCAGCAGCGACAGGGGTAGCACAGATACGCAGTATTTT TRBJ2-3 TRBD1 TRBV6-5 .
CASSQSGAPGNTIYF TGTGCCAGCAGCCAATCAGGGGCCCCTGGAAACACCATATATTTT TRBJ1-3 . TRBV4-2 .
CASIPDTVSFNEQFF TGCGCCAGCATCCCTGACACAGTATCCTTCAATGAGCAGTTCTTC TRBJ2-1 . TRBV5-1 .
CASSINRGSKANYGYTF TGTGCCAGTAGTATTAATCGGGGGAGTAAAGCTAACTATGGCTACACCTTC TRBJ1-2 . TRBV19 .
CASRRGTSGTYEQYF TGTGCCAGTAGACGAGGGACTAGCGGTACCTACGAGCAGTACTTC TRBJ2-7 TRBD2 TRBV19 .
CASSLAGANTEAFF TGTGCCAGCAGTTTGGCAGGTGCGAACACTGAAGCTTTCTTT TRBJ1-1 . TRBV27 .
CASSYTGIELFF TGTGCCAGCAGTTACACGGGGATAGAGCTGTTTTTT TRBJ2-2 . TRBV6-6 .
CASSVTGPYEQYF TGTGCCAGCAGTGTAACAGGACCCTACGAGCAGTACTTC TRBJ2-7 . TRBV6-1 .
CTIPGTQYF TGCACCATCCCCGGTACGCAGTATTTT TRBJ2-3 . TRBV20-1 .
CASSQDGLAPFSYEQYF TGCGCCAGCAGCCAAGACGGGCTAGCCCCGTTCTCCTACGAGCAGTACTTC TRBJ2-7 . TRBV4-1 .
CASSPGGPQYF TGTGCCAGCAGCCCGGGGGGGCCCCAGTACTTC TRBJ2-5 TRBD2 TRBV7-8 .
CASSLGRLLATNEKLFF TGTGCCAGTAGTTTAGGACGACTTCTTGCAACTAATGAAAAACTGTTTTTT TRBJ1-4 . TRBV19 once
CASSPYRVDTGELFF TGCGCCAGCAGCCCGTACAGGGTAGACACCGGGGAGCTGTTTTTT TRBJ2-2 . TRBV5-1 .
CASRGGVAAYNEQFF TGTGCCAGCAGGGGAGGAGTAGCGGCCTACAATGAGCAGTTCTTC TRBJ2-1 . TRBV28 .
CASSSGQGRYEQYF TGTGCCAGCAGTTCCGGACAGGGGCGTTACGAGCAGTACTTC TRBJ2-7 TRBD1 TRBV27 .
CASSSTASLLNIQYF TGTGCCAGCAGCTCCACCGCAAGCCTATTAAACATTCAGTACTTC TRBJ2-4 . TRBV5-4 .
CASSVGTGTEAFF TGTGCCAGCAGCGTAGGGACAGGGACTGAAGCTTTCTTT TRBJ1-1 TRBD1 TRBV9 .
CAISESTVWGQPQHF TGTGCCATCAGTGAGTCGACAGTATGGGGTCAGCCCCAGCATTTT TRBJ1-5 . TRBV10-3 .
CASSATGHVSYEQYF TGTGCCAGCAGCGCAACAGGGCACGTCTCCTACGAGCAGTACTTC TRBJ2-7 . TRBV9 .
CASSFIPSNQETQYF TGCGCCAGCAGCTTTATCCCTAGCAACCAAGAGACCCAGTACTTC TRBJ2-5 . TRBV5-1 .
CAEGQGGGHEQYF TGTGCCGAGGGGCAGGGGGGCGGACACGAGCAGTACTTC TRBJ2-7 . TRBV6-1 .
CASSFNLAVSYEQYF TGTGCCAGCAGCTTCAACCTAGCGGTATCCTACGAGCAGTACTTC TRBJ2-7 TRBD2 TRBV5-4 .
CASSDRGITEAFF TGTGCCAGCAGCGACCGCGGCATCACTGAAGCTTTCTTT TRBJ1-1 . TRBV11-2 .
CASSFLGQGVDTQYF TGTGCCAGCAGCTTTTTGGGACAGGGGGTTGATACGCAGTATTTT TRBJ2-3 TRBD1 TRBV5-6 .
CASSRPPGLAKDEQFF TGTGCCAGCAGCCGACCTCCCGGACTAGCGAAGGATGAGCAGTTCTTC TRBJ2-1 TRBD2 TRBV7-8 .
CASSPGVAGSYEQYF TGTGCCAGCAGCCCGGGGGTAGCGGGAAGCTACGAGCAGTACTTC TRBJ2-7 TRBD2 TRBV13 .
CAILTENTGELFF TGTGCCATCCTGACAGAGAACACCGGGGAGCTGTTTTTT TRBJ2-2 . TRBV6-1 .
CASSTRGLMKTFF TGTGCCAGCAGTACCCGGGGACTGATGAAGACTTTCTTT TRBJ1-1 . TRBV6-5 .
CASSPRDSNQPQHF TGTGCCAGCTCACCAAGGGACAGTAATCAGCCCCAGCATTTT TRBJ1-5 TRBD1 TRBV18 .